These 17 T cell receptor beta chains were sequenced from one sample in a study of T-cell reconstitution after alpha-beta-depleted transplantation in children. Unique molecular identifiers tagged the TCRbeta library. TCRdb called the PCR reads again in MiXCR, with one record for every CDR3 protein. The sample yields around 250,000 distinct CDR3 sequences, around 9.6% seen once. The source was PBMCs from the stem cell graft donor, collected from the stem cell graft. These receptors all stem from a human donor who donated a stem cell graft to a child with SCID.

The rearrangement uses TRBV20-1 and TRBJ2-7; no clear D. The germline V gene encodes CDR1 DFQATT and CDR2 SNEGSKA (reference sequence). The CDR3 extends over 12 amino acids. V lost 3 bases, J lost 4 bases, and 10 bases lay in between. The CDR3 DNA reads TGCAGTGCTAGTCCAGACTCGTACGAGCAGTACTTC. This gives the protein CSASPDSYEQYF.

This clonotype has a handful of counts. This sequence joins TRBV20-1 and TRBJ1-1, with TRBD1 matching over 12 bases. This CDR3 region has 15 residues. Germline loops: CDR1 DFQATT, CDR2 SNEGSKA (reference sequence). Germline trimming cut 5 bases from V and 3 bases from J; bases unmatched to any gene: 7. CDR3 nucleotide sequence: TGCAGTGCTGGGGACAGGGGGCCACGGGACACTGAAGCTTTCTTT. Its translation is CSAGDRGPRDTEAFF.

This clonotype was counted ten times or more. The chain has TRBV20-1 and TRBJ2-2; D is unclear. This CDR3 comprises 16 residues. Deletions cut 0 bases from V and 1 base from J, with 12 bases between. Per germline, CDR1 DFQATT and CDR2 SNEGSKA (reference sequence). The chain's CDR3 is CSARDSTLGNTGELFF. In DNA form, the CDR3 reads TGCAGTGCTAGAGACTCGACTCTTGGGAACACCGGGGAGCTGTTTTTT.

The table lists this clonotype with many counts. The chain links TRBV6-5 to TRBJ2-1; 7 bases match TRBD1. This CDR3 has 14 amino acids. Germline trimming cut 0 bases from V and 9 bases from J; bases unmatched to any gene: 5. CDR1 and CDR2 (germline): MNHEY, SVGAGI. CDR3 bases: TGTGCCAGCAGTTACTCCCAGGGGGTGATTGAGCAGTTCTTC. Protein product: CASSYSQGVIEQFF.

This clonotype was counted at least ten times. The V call is TRBV5-1, the J call TRBJ1-3, with D maybe TRBD1 (5 bases). CDR3 length: 16 residues. Per the germline V gene, CDR1 is SGHRS and CDR2 is YFSETQ. V lost 0 bases and J lost 3, with 13 bases in between. CDR3 residues: CASSLDQGGRGNTIYF. The CDR3 region has the DNA TGCGCCAGCAGCTTGGACCAGGGCGGCCGTGGAAACACCATATATTTT.

Note on this clonotype: One end of the junction is discordant with germline, which a read error may explain. The chain employs TRBV5-1 and TRBJ2-5; a possible D gene is TRBD1 (6 bases). This CDR3 comprises 14 residues. Germline CDR1 and CDR2: SGHRS and YFSETQ. CDR3 region: CASSFRDNQEAQYF. The CDR3 nucleotides read TGCGCCAGCAGCTTCCGGGACAATCAAGAGGCCCAGTACTTC. The variable domain in full, completed from reference TRBV5-1 and TRBJ2-5, reads KAGVTQTPRYLIKTRGQQVTLSCSPISGHRSVSWYQQTPGQGLQFLFEYFSETQRNKGNFPGRFSGRQFSNSRSEMNVSTLELGDSALYLCASSFRDNQEAQYFGPGTRLLVL.

V and J are TRBV6-4 and TRBJ2-1; 9 bases align to TRBD2. With V trimmed by 3 bases and J by 6 bases, 6 bases remained unmatched. Germline CDR1 is MRHNA and CDR2 is SNTAGT. This CDR3 comprises 15 residues. This chain's CDR3 is CASSDSGGESNEQFF. The CDR3 DNA is TGTGCCAGCAGTGATAGCGGGGGCGAGTCCAATGAGCAGTTCTTC.

This clonotype has ten or more counts. The chain employs TRBV12-3 or TRBV12-4 and TRBJ1-5, with TRBD1 as a possible D gene (5 bases). The ends were cut back, 2 bases at V and 2 bases at J, with 7 bases in the middle. The CDR3 is made up of 14 amino acids. For the CDR3, the DNA is TGTGCCAGCAGTTTACAAGGGGGCAATCAGCCCCAGCATTTT. Protein sequence: CASSLQGGNQPQHF.

CDR3 nucleotide sequence: TGTGCCAGCAGTGCAAGGACATTGGATACGCAGTATTTT. As protein: CASSARTLDTQYF. The rearrangement joins TRBV2 to TRBJ2-3; D perhaps matches TRBD1 (5 bases). CDR1 and CDR2 (germline): SNHLY, FYNNEI. CDR3 size: 13 residues. V was shortened by 4 bases and J by 6 bases, with 11 bases between the two germline ends. Together with reference TRBV2 and TRBJ2-3, the CDR3 gives the full variable domain: EPEVTQTPSHQVTQMGQEVILRCVPISNHLYFYWYRQILGQKVEFLVSFYNNEISEKSEIFDDQFSVERPDGSNFTLKIRSTKLEDSAMYFCASSARTLDTQYFGPGTRLTVL.

This clonotype has only a few counts. V and J are TRBV4-1 and TRBJ2-7; 7 bases align to TRBD2. The ends lost 4 bases at V and 5 bases at J; junction bases unmatched: 14. The germline V gene has CDR1 MGHRA and CDR2 YSYEKL. The CDR3 spans 16 residues. In DNA, the CDR3 is TGCGCCAGCAGCCCGCCTCCGCTAGCGGCCAAGGACGAGCAGTACTTC. The encoded protein is CASSPPPLAAKDEQYF.

This clonotype occurred a few times. J is TRBJ2-1 and V is TRBV5-1; 9 bases line up with TRBD1. The CDR3 totals 17 residues. CDR1 is SGHRS and CDR2 is YFSETQ in the germline V gene. V gave up 4 bases and J gave up 4 bases; unmatched junction bases: 12. The CDR3 loop is CASSLGTGIIPYNEQFF. CDR3 bases: TGCGCCAGCAGCCTGGGGACAGGGATTATCCCTTACAATGAGCAGTTCTTC.

This clonotype appeared many times. V gene TRBV5-1 combines with J gene TRBJ1-1; D unresolved. CDR1 is SGHRS and CDR2 is YFSETQ in the germline V gene. Between the trimmed V and J ends, which lost 0 bases and 4 bases, there was a span of 7 bases. The CDR3 runs to 13 residues. The CDR3 nucleotides are TGCGCCAGCAGCTTGGATGCGTTCACTGAAGCTTTCTTT. It specifies CASSLDAFTEAFF.

This chain links TRBV5-1 with TRBJ2-5; 10 bases are a match to TRBD2. Trimming removed 9 bases from V and 1 base from J; junction bases left unmatched: 12. The CDR3 runs 16 residues. The germline gives CDR1 SGHRS, CDR2 YFSETQ. CDR3 in DNA: TGCGCCACCCACCTGGGGGTAGCGGGGGGCCAAGAGACCCAGTACTTC. Amino acid sequence: CATHLGVAGGQETQYF.

The chain combines TRBV29-1 with TRBJ2-4; a weak D match, TRBD1 (5 bases). Trimming cost V 4 bases and J 5 bases, with 15 bases left between them. CDR1 SQVTM and CDR2 ANQGSEA come from the germline V gene. The CDR3 loop spans 14 amino acids. This CDR3 is CSVVVAGRQNIQYF. CDR3 bases: TGCAGCGTTGTCGTGGCAGGGCGCCAAAACATTCAGTACTTC.

Many counts were recorded for this clonotype. This sequence joins TRBV12-3 or TRBV12-4 and TRBJ2-5; 10 nucleotides line up with TRBD2. With 2 bases clipped from V and 3 bases from J, the junction kept 12 bases outside the gene matches. This CDR3 spans 18 amino acids. In nucleotides, the CDR3 is TGTGCCAGCAGTTTAAGATTAGCGGGGGGCCTATACGAAGAGACCCAGTACTTC. It translates to CASSLRLAGGLYEETQYF.

The chain is built from TRBV4-1 and TRBJ2-7; 9 bases align to TRBD1. The J segment lost 4 bases and the V segment lost 1 base, leaving 5 bases of the junction unmatched. The germline CDR1 and CDR2 sequences are MGHRA and YSYEKL. The CDR3 is made up of 15 amino acids. CDR3 sequence: CASSQATGGSYEQYF. The CDR3 DNA is TGCGCCAGCAGCCAAGCCACAGGGGGCTCATACGAGCAGTACTTC.

This clonotype was seen a handful of times. This sequence joins TRBV5-6 and TRBJ2-3; D ambiguous. Trimming took off 4 bases at V and 6 bases at J, with 15 bases between the two ends. The germline V gene encodes CDR1 SGHDT and CDR2 YYEEEE. This CDR3 region has 14 residues. In nucleotides, the CDR3 is TGTGCCAGCAGCCCCGATCGGATATTGGATACGCAGTATTTT. Translating it yields CASSPDRILDTQYF.